Each of the 25 T cell receptor beta chains below was sequenced from the same sample in a study of cytomegalovirus exposure and HLA in healthy donors. The PCR contained 60 Vbeta and 13 Jbeta primers. The table came from immunoSEQ multiplex PCR; TCRdb's copy has only in-frame clones and leaves some out. The sample has over 200,000 clones, roughly 70% seen once. The source material was PBMCs. These receptors all stem from a middle-aged man in good health and CMV-seropositive.

The chain employs TRBV5-1 and TRBJ2-6, with a possible D match to TRBD1 (6 bases). Deletions cut 4 bases from V and 0 bases from J, with 14 bases between. CDR1 and CDR2 from the germline V gene are SGHRS and YFSETQ. The CDR3 contains 17 residues. CDR3 amino acids: CASSPLTGHSGANVLTF. Written as DNA, the CDR3 is TGCGCCAGCAGCCCATTGACAGGCCACTCTGGGGCCAACGTCCTGACTTTC.

This sequence joins TRBV5-1 and TRBJ2-7, with 10 nucleotides matching TRBD1. In germline, CDR1 is SGHRS, CDR2 YFSETQ. The CDR3 contains 13 residues. Trimming took 7 bases from V and 6 from J; bases not matched to a gene: 7. The CDR3 spells CASHWDRGGEQYF. For the CDR3, the DNA is TGCGCCAGCCATTGGGACAGGGGAGGCGAGCAGTACTTC.

V gene TRBV11-2 combines with J gene TRBJ2-7; 15 bases match TRBD2. V trimming: 4 bases; J trimming: 3 bases; junction bases outside the gene matches: 1. There are 15 residues in the CDR3. Per the germline V gene, CDR1 is SGHAT and CDR2 is FQNNGV. This CDR3 reads CASSWTSGGVYEQYF. For the CDR3, the DNA is TGTGCCAGCAGCTGGACTAGCGGGGGGGTCTACGAGCAGTACTTC.

In the case of this clone: Other DNA sequences in this specimen translate into the identical CDR3. The chain combines TRBV4-1 with TRBJ1-5; possible D gene TRBD1, 5 bases. CDR3 length: 17 amino acids. Between the trimmed V and J ends, which lost 0 bases and 7 bases, there was a span of 19 bases. From germline, CDR1 is MGHRA and CDR2 YSYEKL. CDR3 DNA sequence: TGCGCCAGCAGCCAAGACCACCGTGAAGGGGTAAGGCAGCCCCAGCATTTT. It encodes CASSQDHREGVRQPQHF.

This clone was observed a single time. This chain uses TRBV2 with TRBJ2-3, with TRBD2 matching over 15 bases. Germline trimming cut 6 bases from V and 10 bases from J; bases unmatched to any gene: 5. Germline V gene lookup returns CDR1 SNHLY and CDR2 FYNNEI. The CDR3 totals 14 residues. The CDR3 sequence: CASRGTSGGCAQYF. The CDR3 DNA is TGTGCCAGCAGGGGGACTAGCGGGGGGTGTGCGCAGTATTTT.

The gene calls are TRBV6-5 and TRBJ2-2, with D possibly matching TRBD2 (6 bases). Germline loops: CDR1 MNHEY, CDR2 SVGAGI. The V end was cut by 2 bases, the J end by 6 bases, with 16 bases between. The CDR3 has 16 residues. Here the CDR3 reads CASSYSGSLGAGELFF. The CDR3 nucleotides are TGTGCCAGCAGTTACAGCGGGTCTCTTGGGGCCGGGGAGCTGTTTTTT.

This clone has just a few counts. The V and J genes are TRBV6-5 and TRBJ1-5, with D maybe TRBD1 (6 bases). This CDR3 is built from 15 residues. Trimming left V 5 bases short and J 7 bases short, with 18 bases between. Germline V CDR1 and CDR2: MNHEY, SVGAGI. The CDR3 coding sequence is TGTGCCAGCAGTAAGGGCAGGGGTAGTGGCCAGCCCCAGCATTTT. Translated, it gives CASSKGRGSGQPQHF.

V is TRBV5-1 and J is TRBJ2-5; D not certain. V lost 4 bases to trimming and J lost 1 base, with 11 bases between them. The CDR3 totals 14 residues. The germline V gene has CDR1 SGHRS and CDR2 YFSETQ. The CDR3 coding sequence is TGCGCCAGCAGCCCCCGGGTTACCCAAGAGACCCAGTACTTC. Protein: CASSPRVTQETQYF.

This clone was found once. This sequence joins TRBV2 and TRBJ1-2; no clear D. The length of the CDR3 is 13 residues. Germline V CDR1 and CDR2: SNHLY, FYNNEI. V lost 1 base, J lost 3 bases, and 6 bases lay in between. The CDR3 DNA reads TGTGCCAGCAGTGAAGGGGCATACTATGGCTACACCTTC. Translated: CASSEGAYYGYTF.

With respect to this clone: This sample also contains other DNA sequences that code for the same CDR3. CDR3 sequence: CASSFPLGPGNEKLFF. Written as DNA, the CDR3 is TGTGCCAGCAGCTTCCCACTGGGCCCTGGTAATGAAAAACTGTTTTTT. The V call is TRBV28, the J call TRBJ1-4; D ambiguous. This CDR3 comprises 16 residues. Germline-derived CDR1 and CDR2 are MDHEN and SYDVKM. The V and J ends lost 6 bases and 4 bases respectively, with 18 bases between them.

The chain is built from TRBV5-5 and TRBJ2-2, with 8 bases fitting TRBD2. The ends lost 4 bases at V and 0 bases at J; junction bases unmatched: 8. Germline V lookup: CDR1 SGHKS, CDR2 YYEKEE (reference sequence). CDR3 size: 17 residues. This chain's CDR3 is CASSRSGGQSNTGELFF. Written as DNA, the CDR3 is TGTGCCAGCAGCCGGTCGGGGGGGCAATCGAACACCGGGGAGCTGTTTTTT.

The gene calls are TRBV6-5 and TRBJ1-1; 8 bases align to TRBD1. CDR1 and CDR2 from the germline V gene are MNHEY and SVGAGI. Trimming removed 4 bases from V and 3 bases from J; junction bases left unmatched: 4. The CDR3 loop spans 14 amino acids. The CDR3 sequence: CASSLGQEDTEAFF. CDR3 DNA: TGTGCCAGCAGTTTGGGACAGGAGGACACTGAAGCTTTCTTT.

The CDR3 bases are TGTGCCAGCAGCTCCCGGCAGGCGTATCAAGAGACCCAGTACTTC. Translating gives CASSSRQAYQETQYF. The J gene is TRBJ2-5, the V gene TRBV5-8; no firm D call. Trimming left V 3 bases short and J 2 bases short, with 14 bases between. CDR3 length: 15 residues. The germline V gene has CDR1 SGHTS and CDR2 YDEGEE.

As for this clone: One end of the junction fails to match germline, which may point to a read error. The CDR3 nucleotides are TGTGCCAGTAGTATAGAAGGGGACAGACGCGCGAAGAGGATCTTT. Translating gives CASSIEGDRRAKRIF. The chain carries TRBV19 and TRBJ1-1, with 7 bases lining up with TRBD1. The germline gives CDR1 LNHDA, CDR2 SQIVND (reference sequence). The CDR3 is 15 residues long.

This rearrangement joins TRBV11-3 to TRBJ1-1, with 8 bases identical to TRBD1. Germline V gene lookup returns CDR1 SGHNT and CDR2 YENEEA. The V segment lost 5 bases and the J segment 7 bases; nucleotides outside the gene matches: 3. This CDR3 comprises 12 residues. CDR3 protein: CASSIGQGEAFF. The CDR3 DNA reads as TGTGCCAGCAGCATCGGACAGGGTGAAGCTTTCTTT.

The rearrangement links TRBV6-5 to TRBJ2-5; 10 bases map to TRBD1. The V gene's germline CDR1 is MNHEY and CDR2 SVGAGI. Losses at the gene ends were 8 bases for V and 11 bases for J; bases not matched to a gene: 11. CDR3 size: 13 residues. CDR3 nucleotide sequence: TGTGCCAGCGGGGGACAGGGGTTAGGAGTTCAGTACTTC. It is translated as CASGGQGLGVQYF.

The chain employs TRBV5-1 and TRBJ2-5; D possibly corresponds to TRBD2 (5 bases). The ends were cut back, 2 bases at V and 5 bases at J, with 13 bases in the middle. Per germline, CDR1 SGHRS and CDR2 YFSETQ. The CDR3 has 14 amino acids. The CDR3 region is CASSLASQRETQYF. The CDR3 nucleotides read TGCGCCAGCAGCTTAGCGAGCCAGCGGGAGACCCAGTACTTC. The full variable domain, completed using reference TRBV5-1 and TRBJ2-5, is KAGVTQTPRYLIKTRGQQVTLSCSPISGHRSVSWYQQTPGQGLQFLFEYFSETQRNKGNFPGRFSGRQFSNSRSEMNVSTLELGDSALYLCASSLASQRETQYFGPGTRLLVL.

This chain uses TRBV4-1 with TRBJ1-2; 8 bases line up with TRBD1. This CDR3 region has 14 residues. Looked up from germline, CDR1 is MGHRA and CDR2 is YSYEKL. J gave up 7 bases and V 0 bases, and 4 bases lay outside the gene matches. This CDR3 is CASSQDRTGFGYTF. In DNA, the CDR3 is TGCGCCAGCAGCCAAGATAGGACAGGGTTTGGCTACACCTTC.

The chain employs TRBV7-9 and TRBJ2-7; weak D call: TRBD1 (6 bases). Trimming left V 4 bases short and J 6 bases short, with 19 bases between. CDR1 is SEHNR, CDR2 FQNEAQ, per germline (reference sequence). The CDR3 consists of 15 residues. The DNA of the CDR3 is TGTGCCAGCAGCTCGACCCCGGGCAGGGGATCCGAGCAGTACTTC. Translated, it gives CASSSTPGRGSEQYF.

This clone has just a few counts. Other nucleotide sequences from this sample produce the same CDR3. The rearrangement uses TRBV7-8 and TRBJ1-5; the D gene is possibly TRBD1 (6 bases). With 1 base removed from V and 5 bases from J, the gap between germline ends came to 12 bases. The CDR3 extends over 15 amino acids. Per the germline V gene, CDR1 is SGHVS and CDR2 is FQNEAQ. CDR3 coding DNA: TGTGCCAGCAGCTTAGGGGGGCAGGGTCATCAGCCCCAGCATTTT. Amino acid sequence: CASSLGGQGHQPQHF.

This chain uses TRBV5-1 with TRBJ1-1, with 7 nucleotides matching TRBD1. Germline CDR1 and CDR2: SGHRS and YFSETQ. The CDR3 totals 14 residues. V shed 4 bases and J 10 bases; nucleotides not matched to a gene: 13. CDR3 sequence reads: CASSQQGQARGAFF. The DNA for the CDR3 is TGCGCCAGCAGCCAACAAGGACAGGCCCGGGGAGCTTTCTTT.

The chain employs TRBV13 and TRBJ1-2, with D maybe TRBD1 (6 bases). The germline V gene has CDR1 PRHDT and CDR2 FYEKMQ (reference sequence). The V end lost 2 bases, the J end lost 3 bases, and 13 bases lay between the germline ends. This CDR3 comprises 15 residues. The CDR3 sequence: CASSLRGTADYGYTF. CDR3 nucleotide sequence: TGTGCCAGCAGCTTAAGGGGGACGGCGGACTATGGCTACACCTTC.

This rearrangement joins TRBV9 to TRBJ2-4, with 8 bases lining up with TRBD1. The CDR3 is 13 amino acids. The germline CDR1 and CDR2 sequences are SGDLS and YYNGEE. The V gene end was trimmed by 3 bases and the J gene end by 8 bases; junction bases not matched to a gene: 4. CDR3 bases: TGTGCCAGCAGCGCGACAGGGGCGGACATTCAGTACTTC. It encodes CASSATGADIQYF.

The V call is TRBV9, the J call TRBJ1-2; 7 positions match TRBD1. This CDR3 contains 17 residues. Germline V CDR1 and CDR2: SGDLS, YYNGEE. After removal of 4 bases from V and 3 bases from J, the junction contained 15 bases not matched to a gene. Here the CDR3 reads CASSPLGTDRWDYGYTF. The CDR3 nucleotides read TGTGCCAGCAGCCCTCTCGGGACAGACCGTTGGGACTATGGCTACACCTTC.

The rearrangement uses TRBV5-6 and TRBJ2-5, with a possible D match to TRBD1 (5 bases). The last part of the DNA fits TRBJ2-7 better; the J call may be wrong. The CDR3 is 12 amino acids. Germline V lookup: CDR1 SGHDT, CDR2 YYEEEE. CDR3 sequence (DNA): TGTGCCAGCAGCTTCGGCACAGGCGAGCAGTACTTC. It is translated as CASSFGTGEQYF.